One and the same sample provided the 24 T cell receptor beta chains below, sequenced in a study of shared T cell receptors in the human thymus. TCRdb's table, derived via immunoSEQ multiplex PCR, lists solely in-frame clones and lacks some. The sample records under 850,000 clones, more than 75% being singletons. This sample was shared with a second study, whose subject was human thymus T cells.

Material for sequencing was thymocytes. The receptors derive from a boy under two years old with a congenital heart defect.

This chain joins TRBV18 and TRBJ2-7, with TRBD2 matching over 7 bases. There are 13 residues in the CDR3. Per the germline V gene, CDR1 is KGHSH and CDR2 is LQKENI. The J segment lost 3 bases and the V segment lost 3 bases, leaving 2 bases of the junction unmatched. The CDR3 nucleotides are TGTGCCAGCTCACCGGCTAGCGGCTACGAGCAGTACTTC. Protein: CASSPASGYEQYF.

V gene TRBV18 combines with J gene TRBJ2-1; perhaps TRBD2 as D (6 bases). This CDR3 contains 14 residues. V lost 2 bases and J 7 bases, leaving 12 bases between the germline ends. The germline gives CDR1 KGHSH, CDR2 LQKENI. The CDR3 DNA is TGTGCCAGCTCACCAAGGGACTCCTCAAATGAGCAGTTCTTC. This encodes CASSPRDSSNEQFF.

This sequence joins TRBV19 and TRBJ2-1; 8 positions agree with TRBD2. V lost 4 bases to trimming and J lost 8 bases; unmatched junction nucleotides: 13. The CDR3 is 16 amino acids. Germline V gene data show CDR1 as LNHDA and CDR2 as SQIVND (reference sequence). CDR3 nucleotides: TGTGCCAGTAGTAAGGGGGACGGGAGGGGCTGGGATGAGCAGTTCTTC. Protein product: CASSKGDGRGWDEQFF.

The rearrangement joins TRBV4-1 to TRBJ2-7; maybe TRBD1 (5 bases). With 0 bases removed from V and 4 bases from J, the gap between germline ends came to 16 bases. This CDR3 is 16 amino acids long. The germline CDR1 and CDR2 sequences are MGHRA and YSYEKL. The CDR3 DNA reads TGCGCCAGCAGCCAAGAAGGAAAGGGGAAGTCTTACGAGCAGTACTTC. Its translation: CASSQEGKGKSYEQYF.

The rearrangement links TRBV2 to TRBJ1-1; TRBD1 is a possible D gene (5 bases). The V gene's germline CDR1 is SNHLY and CDR2 FYNNEI. The CDR3 length is 9 residues. The V and J ends lost 6 bases and 11 bases respectively, with 7 bases between them. This CDR3 is CASRSGAFF. The CDR3 DNA is TGTGCCAGCAGATCAGGGGCTTTCTTT.

V and J are TRBV18 and TRBJ2-7; 11 bases line up with TRBD2. After removal of 0 bases from V and 6 bases from J, the junction contained 10 bases not matched to a gene. The CDR3 runs 17 residues. Germline V gives CDR1 KGHSH, CDR2 LQKENI. The CDR3 bases are TGTGCCAGCTCACCACCGGGTAGCGGGAGGGGTGTCTGCGAGCAGTACTTC. Translated, it gives CASSPPGSGRGVCEQYF.

This clone showed up just once. The rearrangement joins TRBV27 to TRBJ2-7, with 9 bases matching TRBD2. Trimming at V came to 5 bases and at J to 0 bases, leaving 17 bases not matched to a gene. The V gene's germline CDR1 is MNHEY and CDR2 SMNVEV (reference sequence). The CDR3 covers 19 residues. CDR3 protein: CASSPHPPGLAHFSYEQYF. CDR3 in DNA: TGTGCCAGCAGTCCCCACCCCCCGGGACTAGCTCACTTCTCCTACGAGCAGTACTTC.

This clone was seen more than once but under ten times. The chain joins TRBV5-5 to TRBJ1-5, with 9 bases matching TRBD1. J lost 10 bases, V lost 3 bases, and 14 bases had no gene match. The CDR3 length is 16 residues. Germline V gene sequence: CDR1 SGHKS, CDR2 YYEKEE (reference sequence). The DNA for the CDR3 is TGTGCCAGCAGCTGGTCCCGGGACAGGGTCCGGGACCCCCAGCATTTT. The encoded protein is CASSWSRDRVRDPQHF.

This clone was seen just once. The V call is TRBV19, the J call TRBJ2-1, with unresolved D. There are 12 residues in the CDR3. V was shortened by 1 base and J by 9 bases, with 7 bases between the two germline ends. CDR1 and CDR2 (germline): LNHDA, SQIVND (reference sequence). CDR3 in amino acids: CASSIGLSEQFF. CDR3 in DNA: TGTGCCAGTAGTATAGGCCTTAGTGAGCAGTTCTTC.

This clone was detected only a few times. The chain joins TRBV4-2 to TRBJ2-1, with D possibly TRBD2 on 6 matching bases. The length of the CDR3 is 17 residues. V lost 1 base and J 2 bases, leaving 15 bases between the germline ends. The germline V gene encodes CDR1 LGHNA and CDR2 YNFKEQ. CDR3 coding DNA: TGTGCCAGCAGCCAAGCGATATCCGGGACTCCCTACAATGAGCAGTTCTTC. Encoded protein: CASSQAISGTPYNEQFF.

The chain joins TRBV5-1 to TRBJ2-4; D is undetermined. The germline V and J ends were trimmed by 5 bases and 6 bases, with 9 bases remaining between them. In germline, CDR1 is SGHRS, CDR2 YFSETQ. This CDR3 has 12 residues. The CDR3 coding sequence is TGCGCCAGCAGTGGGTCGGGAAACATTCAGTACTTC. It yields the protein CASSGSGNIQYF.

This chain uses TRBV29-1 with TRBJ2-1; 7 bases are shared with TRBD2. Germline V gives CDR1 SQVTM, CDR2 ANQGSEA. V was pared by 2 bases and J by 3 bases, with 7 bases of the junction left unmatched. The CDR3 spans 15 residues. The CDR3 DNA is TGCAGCGTTGAACAAATCACGGGAGGCTACAATGAGCAGTTCTTC. Protein: CSVEQITGGYNEQFF.

The J gene is TRBJ1-5, the V gene TRBV5-6; TRBD1 agrees at 9 bases. CDR1 and CDR2 from the germline V gene are SGHDT and YYEEEE. Germline trimming cut 3 bases from V and 3 bases from J; bases unmatched to any gene: 7. This CDR3 contains 16 residues. CDR3 bases: TGTGCCAGCAGCTGTGGGACAGGGACCATCAATCAGCCCCAGCATTTT. It translates to CASSCGTGTINQPQHF.

The chain couples TRBV5-8 to TRBJ2-7; TRBD2 matches at 8 bases. V trimming: 4 bases; J trimming: 6 bases; junction bases outside the gene matches: 9. The CDR3 totals 14 residues. Germline-derived CDR1 and CDR2 are SGHTS and YDEGEE. The DNA of the CDR3 is TGTGCCAGCAGCGCGACTAGCGCCTGTCGCGAGCAGTACTTC. As protein: CASSATSACREQYF.

This rearrangement joins TRBV11-2 to TRBJ2-7, with D possibly being TRBD1 (5 bases). Trimming removed 8 bases from V and 4 bases from J, with 12 bases in between. CDR3 size: 12 residues. Per the germline V gene, CDR1 is SGHAT and CDR2 is FQNNGV. The CDR3 protein is CASSGMGYEQYF. The CDR3 nucleotides read TGTGCCAGCTCAGGGATGGGATACGAGCAGTACTTC.

This chain links TRBV5-1 with TRBJ2-2; 7 nucleotides align to TRBD2. Germline values: CDR1 SGHRS, CDR2 YFSETQ. The CDR3 is 14 residues long. The trim removed 4 bases at V and 4 bases at J, leaving 4 bases unmatched. CDR3 protein: CASSRGLGTGELFF. In DNA, the CDR3 is TGCGCCAGCAGCCGCGGACTAGGCACCGGGGAGCTGTTTTTT.

The CDR3 DNA reads TGTGCCAGCAGCGGGGGGACCGTTCAGTACTTC. As protein: CASSGGTVQYF. This chain joins TRBV7-2 and TRBJ2-4; a weak D match, TRBD2 (6 bases). V was shortened by 5 bases and J by 11 bases, with 10 bases between the two germline ends. The V gene's germline CDR1 is SGHTA and CDR2 FQGNSA. The CDR3 sequence is 11 residues long.

This clone was picked up one time. The V and J genes are TRBV15 and TRBJ2-4; TRBD2 matches at 7 bases. There are 19 residues in the CDR3. V dropped 6 bases and J dropped 0; count of bases not matched to a gene: 17. Per germline, CDR1 LNHNV and CDR2 YYDKDF (reference sequence). The CDR3 DNA is TGTGCCACCAGTAGGGCGGCACTTGGGGAGGGATTAGCCAAAAACATTCAGTACTTC. Amino acid sequence: CATSRAALGEGLAKNIQYF.

The chain combines TRBV27 with TRBJ2-7; TRBD2 might be the D (6 bases). The V and J ends lost 5 bases and 3 bases respectively, with 11 bases between them. This CDR3 is 13 amino acids long. Germline V lookup: CDR1 MNHEY, CDR2 SMNVEV (reference sequence). CDR3 in DNA: TGTGCCAGCAGTGATAGCGGCCTCTACGAGCAGTACTTC. Amino acids: CASSDSGLYEQYF.

This clone was detected a few times. V and J are TRBV2 and TRBJ2-5; 10 bases map to TRBD1. The trim removed 3 bases at V and 12 bases at J, leaving 16 bases unmatched. CDR3 length: 16 residues. The germline CDR1 and CDR2 sequences are SNHLY and FYNNEI. The CDR3 DNA is TGTGCCAGCAGTGATGGTTGGACAGGGGGTCTTCAAAGGGAGTACTTC. Its translation: CASSDGWTGGLQREYF.

This sequence joins TRBV28 and TRBJ2-7; TRBD2 agrees at 13 bases. CDR1 MDHEN and CDR2 SYDVKM come from the germline V gene. The CDR3 runs to 18 residues. The junction had 10 bases not matched to a gene; V was cut back by 3 bases and J by 2 bases. CDR3 in amino acids: CASSFIGTSGNAPYEQYF. The CDR3 coding sequence is TGTGCCAGCAGTTTTATCGGGACTAGCGGGAACGCTCCCTACGAGCAGTACTTC.

This clone was detected once. The V and J genes are TRBV27 and TRBJ1-2; 7 nucleotides line up with TRBD1. CDR1 and CDR2 from the germline V gene are MNHEY and SMNVEV (reference sequence). The CDR3 is made up of 16 amino acids. J lost 4 bases, V lost 5 bases, and 13 bases had no gene match. The CDR3 loop is CASSPRQGPNSYGYTF. The CDR3, as DNA: TGTGCCAGCAGTCCCCGACAGGGACCCAACTCCTATGGCTACACCTTC.

The rearrangement joins TRBV18 to TRBJ2-7, with 10 bases identical to TRBD2. CDR1 KGHSH and CDR2 LQKENI come from the germline V gene. The length of the CDR3 is 17 residues. The V and J ends lost 0 bases and 2 bases, in that order; junction bases with no gene match: 7. The CDR3 DNA sequence: TGTGCCAGCTCACCACCCCGTGCTAGCGGGAGCCCCTACGAGCAGTACTTC. Translating it yields CASSPPRASGSPYEQYF.

This chain uses TRBV30 with TRBJ1-2, with a possible D match to TRBD1 (5 bases). This CDR3 has 15 residues. In germline, CDR1 is GTSNPN, CDR2 SVGIG (reference sequence). V was trimmed by 2 bases and J by 3 bases, leaving 16 bases between them. The CDR3 DNA reads as TGTGCCTGGAGTCCCCCCGCCAGGGCGTACTATGGCTACACCTTC. Its translation: CAWSPPARAYYGYTF.